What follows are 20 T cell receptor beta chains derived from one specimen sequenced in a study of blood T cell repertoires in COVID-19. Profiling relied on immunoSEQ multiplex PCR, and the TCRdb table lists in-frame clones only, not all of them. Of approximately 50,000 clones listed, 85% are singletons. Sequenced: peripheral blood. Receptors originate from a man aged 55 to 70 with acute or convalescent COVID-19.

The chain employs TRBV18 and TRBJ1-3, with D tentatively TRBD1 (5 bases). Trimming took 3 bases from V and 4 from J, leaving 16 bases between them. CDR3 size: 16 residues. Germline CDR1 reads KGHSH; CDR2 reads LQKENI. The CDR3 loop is CASSPLGTRAGNTIYF. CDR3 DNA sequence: TGTGCCAGCTCACCCCTAGGGACTCGCGCGGGAAACACCATATATTTT.

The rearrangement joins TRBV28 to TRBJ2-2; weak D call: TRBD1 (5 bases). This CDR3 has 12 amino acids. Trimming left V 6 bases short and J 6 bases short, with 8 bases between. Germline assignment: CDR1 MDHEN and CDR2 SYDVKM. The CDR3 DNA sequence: TGTGCCAGCAGCCCCAGGGCCGGGGAGCTGTTTTTT. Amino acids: CASSPRAGELFF.

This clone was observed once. The DNA of the CDR3 is TGCGCCAGCAGCACGGACTCAACTAGCGGGAGGCTGAGGACCGGGGAGCTGTTTTTT. It yields the protein CASSTDSTSGRLRTGELFF. V usage is TRBV5-1 and J usage is TRBJ2-2; 12 bases map to TRBD2. CDR3 length equals 19 residues. V lost 4 bases, J lost 5 bases, and 15 bases stayed unmatched. Germline V lookup: CDR1 SGHRS, CDR2 YFSETQ.

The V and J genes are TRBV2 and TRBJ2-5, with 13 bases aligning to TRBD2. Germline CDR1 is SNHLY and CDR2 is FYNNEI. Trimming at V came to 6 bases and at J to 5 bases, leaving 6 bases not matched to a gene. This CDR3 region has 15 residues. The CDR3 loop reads CASSLLAGGLETQYF. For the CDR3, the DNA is TGTGCCAGCAGCCTACTAGCGGGAGGGCTGGAGACCCAGTACTTC. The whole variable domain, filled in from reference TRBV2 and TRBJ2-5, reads EPEVTQTPSHQVTQMGQEVILRCVPISNHLYFYWYRQILGQKVEFLVSFYNNEISEKSEIFDDQFSVERPDGSNFTLKIRSTKLEDSAMYFCASSLLAGGLETQYFGPGTRLLVL.

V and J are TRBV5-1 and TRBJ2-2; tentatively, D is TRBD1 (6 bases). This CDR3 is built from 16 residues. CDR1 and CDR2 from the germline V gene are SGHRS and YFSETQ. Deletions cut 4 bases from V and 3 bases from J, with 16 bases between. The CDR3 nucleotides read TGCGCCAGCAGCACACAGGGATTCTCCCACACCGGGGAGCTGTTTTTT. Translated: CASSTQGFSHTGELFF.

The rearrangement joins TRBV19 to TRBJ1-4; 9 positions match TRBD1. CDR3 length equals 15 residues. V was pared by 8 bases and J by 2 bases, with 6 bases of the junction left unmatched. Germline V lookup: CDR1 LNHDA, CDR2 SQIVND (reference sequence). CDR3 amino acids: CASEGQGRTNEKLFF. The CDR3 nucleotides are TGTGCCAGTGAGGGACAGGGTCGGACTAATGAAAAACTGTTTTTT.

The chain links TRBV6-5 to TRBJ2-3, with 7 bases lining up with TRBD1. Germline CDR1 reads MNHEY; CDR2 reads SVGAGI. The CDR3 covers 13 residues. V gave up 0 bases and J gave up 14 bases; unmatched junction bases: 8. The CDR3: CASSYSKGAPAYF. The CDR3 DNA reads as TGTGCCAGCAGTTACTCGAAGGGGGCCCCGGCGTATTTT.

CDR3 amino acids: CASTYSTGNTEAFF. DNA of the CDR3: TGCGCCAGCACCTACTCGACAGGGAACACTGAAGCTTTCTTT. The chain links TRBV5-1 to TRBJ1-1; D is perhaps TRBD1 (6 bases). Trimming took 6 bases from V and 1 from J, leaving 13 bases between them. The CDR3 is 14 residues long. Per the germline V gene, CDR1 is SGHRS and CDR2 is YFSETQ.

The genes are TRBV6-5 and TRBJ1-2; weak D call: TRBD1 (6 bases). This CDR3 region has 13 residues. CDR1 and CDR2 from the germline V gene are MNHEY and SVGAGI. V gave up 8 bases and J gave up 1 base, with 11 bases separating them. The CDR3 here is CASSDRNNYGYTF. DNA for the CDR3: TGTGCCAGCTCGGACAGAAATAACTATGGCTACACCTTC.

The CDR3 nucleotides read TGTGCCAGTACCCAAGGCGGGGGTGGAGGGGCCAACGTCCTGACTTTC. Translation: CASTQGGGGGANVLTF. V is TRBV19 and J is TRBJ2-6; 7 bases agree with TRBD2. CDR3 length equals 16 residues. CDR1 is LNHDA, CDR2 SQIVND, per germline (reference sequence). The V and J ends lost 7 bases and 4 bases, in that order; junction bases with no gene match: 10.

The CDR3 sequence: CASSDRAQGETQYF. The DNA of the CDR3 is TGTGCCAGCAGCGACAGGGCACAGGGAGAGACCCAGTACTTC. The chain has TRBV5-4 and TRBJ2-5; TRBD1 matches 7 bases. The CDR3 spans 14 residues. CDR1 and CDR2 from the germline V gene are SGHNT and YYREEE (reference sequence). Unmatched junction bases numbered 7, after V lost 4 bases and J lost 4 bases.

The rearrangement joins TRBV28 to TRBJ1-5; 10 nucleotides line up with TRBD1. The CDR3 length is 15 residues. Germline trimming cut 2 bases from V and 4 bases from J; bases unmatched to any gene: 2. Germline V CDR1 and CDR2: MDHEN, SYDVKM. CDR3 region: CASSLDRGQNQPQHF. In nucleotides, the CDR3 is TGTGCCAGCAGTTTAGACAGGGGGCAGAATCAGCCCCAGCATTTT. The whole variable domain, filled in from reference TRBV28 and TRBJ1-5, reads DVKVTQSSRYLVKRTGEKVFLECVQDMDHENMFWYRQDPGLGLRLIYFSYDVKMKEKGDIPEGYSVSREKKERFSLILESASTNQTSMYLCASSLDRGQNQPQHFGDGTRLSIL.

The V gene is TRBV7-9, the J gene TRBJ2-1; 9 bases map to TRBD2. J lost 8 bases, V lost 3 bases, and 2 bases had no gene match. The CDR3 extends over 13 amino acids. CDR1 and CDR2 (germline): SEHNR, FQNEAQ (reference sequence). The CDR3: CASSLGLAYEQFF. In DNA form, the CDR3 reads TGTGCCAGCAGCTTGGGACTAGCTTATGAGCAGTTCTTC.

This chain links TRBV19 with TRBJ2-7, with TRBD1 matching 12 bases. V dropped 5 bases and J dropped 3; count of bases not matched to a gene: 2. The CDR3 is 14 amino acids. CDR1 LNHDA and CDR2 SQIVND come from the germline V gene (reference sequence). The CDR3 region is CASSGTGGIYEQYF. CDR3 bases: TGTGCCAGTAGTGGGACAGGGGGCATCTACGAGCAGTACTTC.

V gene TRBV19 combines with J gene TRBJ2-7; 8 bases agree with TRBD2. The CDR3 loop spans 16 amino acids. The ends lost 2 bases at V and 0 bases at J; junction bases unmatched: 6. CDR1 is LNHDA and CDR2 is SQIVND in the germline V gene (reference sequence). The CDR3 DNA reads TGTGCCAGTAGTATAACTAGCGGTCACAGCTCCTACGAGCAGTACTTC. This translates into CASSITSGHSSYEQYF.

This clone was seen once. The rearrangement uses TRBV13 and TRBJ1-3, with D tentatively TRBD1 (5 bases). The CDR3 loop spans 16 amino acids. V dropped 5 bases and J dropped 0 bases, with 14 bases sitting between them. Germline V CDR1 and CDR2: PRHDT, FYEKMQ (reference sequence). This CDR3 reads CASSPRGFHSGNTIYF. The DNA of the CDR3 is TGTGCCAGCAGCCCGCGGGGGTTTCACTCTGGAAACACCATATATTTT.

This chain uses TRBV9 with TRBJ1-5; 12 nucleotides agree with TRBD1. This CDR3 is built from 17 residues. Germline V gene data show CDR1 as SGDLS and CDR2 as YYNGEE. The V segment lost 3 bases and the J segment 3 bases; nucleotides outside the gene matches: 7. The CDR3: CASSAGGTGGDNQPQHF. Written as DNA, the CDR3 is TGTGCCAGCAGCGCAGGCGGGACAGGGGGCGACAATCAGCCCCAGCATTTT.

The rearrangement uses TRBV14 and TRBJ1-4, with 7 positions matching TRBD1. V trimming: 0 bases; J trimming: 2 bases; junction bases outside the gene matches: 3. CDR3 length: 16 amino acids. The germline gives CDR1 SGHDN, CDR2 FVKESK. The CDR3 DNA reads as TGTGCCAGCAGCCAAGAAGGGGGCAGGACTAATGAAAAACTGTTTTTT. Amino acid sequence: CASSQEGGRTNEKLFF.

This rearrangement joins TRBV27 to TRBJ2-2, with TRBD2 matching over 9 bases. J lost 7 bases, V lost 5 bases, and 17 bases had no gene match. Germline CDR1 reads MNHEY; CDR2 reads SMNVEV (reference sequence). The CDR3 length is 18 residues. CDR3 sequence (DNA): TGTGCCAGCAGTCCGCCACAAGCCATAGCGGGAGTCATCGGGGAGCTGTTTTTT. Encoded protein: CASSPPQAIAGVIGELFF.

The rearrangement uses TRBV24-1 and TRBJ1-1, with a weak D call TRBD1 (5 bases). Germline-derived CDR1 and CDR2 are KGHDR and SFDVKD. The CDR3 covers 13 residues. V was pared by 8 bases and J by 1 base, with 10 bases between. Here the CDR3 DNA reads TGTGCCACCAAGGCTCAGGGGAACACTGAAGCTTTCTTT. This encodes CATKAQGNTEAFF.